This is a list of T cell receptor beta chains from one sample in a study of T cell changes during pregnancy in multiple sclerosis. TCRdb's copy holds only in-frame clones and misses some; the assay was immunoSEQ multiplex PCR. The sample has around 64,000 clones, 80% to 95% seen once; the top ten hold 0.25% to 0.3%. This sample comprised CD4+ T cells from peripheral blood mononuclear cells, obtained after pregnancy. These receptors were collected from a female donor with multiple sclerosis, enrolled in a pregnancy study. The CDR3 runs from the conserved cysteine through the conserved F or W. D genes are given only for firm matches. For some rows the clone size is stated as once, few or many, or as a class when expanded; others skip it.

TRBV25-1	TRBJ1-2	NA	NA	CASSESGLGYTF	TGTGCCAGCAGTGAATCGGGGTTAGGCTACACCTTC
TRBV30	TRBJ2-3	NA	NA	CAWSVLGGFRDTQYF	TGTGCCTGGAGTGTACTGGGGGGATTTAGAGATACGCAGTATTTT
TRBV6-1	TRBJ2-7	NA	TRBD1	CASSEARTGREQYF	TGTGCCAGCAGTGAAGCCAGGACAGGACGGGAGCAGTACTTC
TRBV5-1	TRBJ1-1	once	TRBD1	CASSPGAGQGAWNTEAFF	TGCGCCAGCAGCCCAGGAGCGGGACAGGGGGCTTGGAACACTGAAGCTTTCTTT
TRBV6-4	TRBJ2-3	NA	TRBD2	CASSAERGRGTQYF	TGTGCCAGCAGTGCCGAGCGGGGGCGGGGTACGCAGTATTTT
TRBV9	TRBJ2-7	NA	NA	CASSVGGGGDTYEQYF	TGTGCCAGCAGCGTAGGGGGAGGGGGGGATACCTACGAGCAGTACTTC
TRBV7-8	TRBJ2-5	NA	NA	CASSVTPTGRQETQYF	TGTGCCAGCAGCGTTACCCCCACAGGCCGCCAAGAGACCCAGTACTTC
TRBV7-8	TRBJ2-2	NA	NA	CASSLANSLAANTGELFF	TGTGCCAGCAGCTTAGCGAATAGTTTAGCGGCGAACACCGGGGAGCTGTTTTTT
TRBV28	TRBJ1-2	NA	TRBD1	CASSSAWRGRYGYTF	TGTGCCAGCAGTTCAGCCTGGAGGGGGCGGTATGGCTACACCTTC
TRBV29-1	TRBJ1-1	NA	TRBD1	CSVQRTGGMNTEAFF	TGCAGCGTACAACGGACAGGGGGCATGAACACTGAAGCTTTCTTT
TRBV27	TRBJ2-1	NA	TRBD1	CASTLEYRGQLFF	TGTGCCAGCACCTTAGAATACAGGGGCCAACTGTTCTTC
TRBV27	TRBJ2-5	NA	TRBD1	CASSRDRMGETQYF	TGTGCCAGCAGTCGGGACAGGATGGGAGAGACCCAGTACTTC
TRBV6-1	TRBJ2-2	NA	TRBD1	CASSERWDRAGELFF	TGTGCCAGCAGTGAGAGGTGGGACAGGGCCGGGGAGCTGTTTTTT
TRBV9	TRBJ1-4	NA	NA	CASSTVGGRDEKLFF	TGTGCCAGCAGCACCGTGGGGGGGCGGGATGAAAAACTGTTTTTT
TRBV6-1	TRBJ1-3	NA	NA	CASSGQPHSGNTIYF	TGTGCCAGCAGCGGACAACCCCACTCTGGAAACACCATATATTTT
TRBV5-1	TRBJ2-6	once	TRBD1	CASSSGTGPSGANVLTF	TGCGCCAGCAGCTCCGGGACAGGGCCCTCTGGGGCCAACGTCCTGACTTTC
TRBV2	TRBJ1-2	NA	NA	CASSPHREGSRGYTF	TGTGCCAGCAGCCCACATCGGGAGGGGAGTCGAGGCTACACCTTC
TRBV28	TRBJ2-2	NA	NA	CASSLFELGELFF	TGTGCCAGCAGTCTCTTCGAGCTCGGGGAGCTGTTTTTT
TRBV27	TRBJ1-2	NA	TRBD1	CASSSSGTGSYTF	TGTGCCAGCAGCTCGTCCGGGACAGGGAGCTACACCTTC
TRBV7-2	TRBJ2-3	NA	TRBD2	CASSLPTLAGYTDTQYF	TGTGCCAGCAGCTTACCCACACTAGCGGGCTACACAGATACGCAGTATTTT
TRBV19	TRBJ2-2	NA	TRBD1	CASSSGTGNTGELFF	TGTGCCAGTAGTTCTGGGACAGGGAACACCGGGGAGCTGTTTTTT
TRBV7-9	TRBJ1-2	NA	TRBD1	CASSSTGTGSGYTF	TGTGCCAGCAGCTCCACCGGGACAGGGAGCGGCTACACCTTC
TRBV4-1	TRBJ2-7	NA	TRBD1	CASSLRDRVYEQYF	TGCGCCAGCAGCCTCCGGGACAGAGTCTACGAGCAGTACTTC
TRBV28	TRBJ2-7	NA	NA	CASRLTTRGWHEQYF	TGTGCCAGCAGATTAACAACTCGAGGGTGGCACGAGCAGTACTTC
TRBV5-1	TRBJ2-7	NA	TRBD1	CASSSGTGIEQYF	TGCGCCAGCAGCTCCGGGACAGGGATCGAGCAGTACTTC
TRBV28	TRBJ2-4	NA	NA	CASSPTDGSGNIQYF	TGTGCCAGCAGTCCGACTGACGGGAGTGGAAACATTCAGTACTTC
TRBV9	TRBJ2-2	NA	TRBD1	CASSVNRGDTGELFF	TGTGCCAGCAGCGTAAACAGGGGCGACACCGGGGAGCTGTTTTTT
TRBV10-1	TRBJ2-1	NA	TRBD2	CASSESGRVGVNEQFF	TGCGCCAGCAGTGAGTCGGGGAGGGTTGGGGTCAATGAGCAGTTCTTC
TRBV4-2	TRBJ2-1	few	NA	CASSQDHQRRWDEQFF	TGTGCCAGCAGCCAAGATCACCAGCGGAGGTGGGATGAGCAGTTCTTC
TRBV7-2	TRBJ1-1	once	NA	CASSLMTGETEAFF	TGTGCCAGCAGCTTAATGACAGGCGAAACTGAAGCTTTCTTT
TRBV19	TRBJ2-7	NA	TRBD1	CASSTSSRDSYEQYF	TGTGCCAGTAGTACAAGTTCCCGGGACAGCTACGAGCAGTACTTC
TRBV7-3	TRBJ2-2	NA	TRBD2	CASSRTSGSSGELFF	TGTGCCAGCAGCCGGACTAGCGGGAGCTCCGGGGAGCTGTTTTTT
TRBV27	TRBJ2-2	once	TRBD1	CASSLGGGQGTPGELFF	TGTGCCAGCAGTTTGGGGGGGGGACAGGGGACGCCCGGGGAGCTGTTTTTT
TRBV5-4	TRBJ2-2	NA	TRBD1	CASSPKKVGTGNTGELFF	TGTGCCAGCAGCCCAAAAAAAGTCGGGACAGGGAACACCGGGGAGCTGTTTTTT
TRBV6-5	TRBJ2-3	NA	NA	CASSFSGQLSTDTQYF	TGTGCCAGCAGTTTCTCTGGACAGTTAAGTACAGATACGCAGTATTTT
TRBV5-1	TRBJ2-3	NA	NA	CASSFTTRGDTQYF	TGCGCCAGCAGCTTTACCACCCGAGGGGATACGCAGTATTTT
TRBV2	TRBJ1-5	once	NA	CASSGAGITNQPQHF	TGTGCCAGCAGTGGGGCGGGAATTACCAATCAGCCCCAGCATTTT
TRBV27	TRBJ2-7	NA	NA	CASRLDRNYEQYF	TGTGCCAGCAGGCTCGACAGAAACTACGAGCAGTACTTC
TRBV7-2	TRBJ1-4	NA	NA	CASSWSRTGLFF	TGTGCCAGCAGCTGGTCTAGGACTGGACTGTTTTTT
TRBV15	TRBJ2-1	NA	NA	CATSRGENEQFF	TGTGCCACCAGCAGAGGCGAGAATGAGCAGTTCTTC
TRBV14	TRBJ1-2	once	NA	CASSPGPRVSDGYTF	TGTGCCAGCAGCCCAGGCCCCAGGGTTTCGGATGGCTACACCTTC
TRBV7-2	TRBJ2-2	NA	NA	CASSPLSRNTGELFF	TGTGCCAGCAGCCCCCTATCTCGGAACACCGGGGAGCTGTTTTTT
TRBV10-3	TRBJ2-7	once	NA	CAISDGNSYEQYF	TGTGCCATCAGTGATGGCAACTCCTACGAGCAGTACTTC
TRBV7-6	TRBJ2-3	NA	TRBD1	CASSLARQGGADTQYF	TGTGCCAGCAGCTTAGCGCGACAGGGGGGTGCAGATACGCAGTATTTT
TRBV7-9	TRBJ2-7	NA	TRBD2	CASSLALSSGGPNSYEQYF	TGTGCCAGCAGCTTAGCCCTCTCTAGCGGGGGGCCAAACTCCTACGAGCAGTACTTC
TRBV7-9	TRBJ1-2	NA	NA	CASSLARQGSGYTF	TGTGCCAGCAGCTTAGCAAGGCAGGGGAGCGGCTACACCTTC
TRBV27	TRBJ2-5	once	TRBD1	CASTGRGTGQETQYF	TGTGCCAGCACTGGACGAGGGACAGGGCAGGAGACCCAGTACTTC
TRBV5-1	TRBJ2-3	NA	NA	CASRNSAEASDTQYF	TGCGCCAGCAGGAATTCAGCGGAAGCATCAGATACGCAGTATTTT
TRBV2	TRBJ1-6	NA	NA	CASSVDVRVSPLHF	TGTGCCAGCAGTGTGGACGTCAGGGTTTCACCCCTCCACTTT
TRBV19	TRBJ1-5	NA	TRBD1	CASRRQGNQPQHF	TGTGCCAGTAGAAGACAGGGGAATCAGCCCCAGCATTTT
TRBV2	TRBJ2-2	NA	NA	CASSEVRTATGELFF	TGTGCCAGCAGTGAGGTCCGGACAGCTACCGGGGAGCTGTTTTTT
TRBV9	TRBJ1-4	NA	NA	CASSVGPGGTNEKLFF	TGTGCCAGCAGCGTAGGCCCGGGGGGAACTAATGAAAAACTGTTTTTT
TRBV6-6	TRBJ1-1	NA	NA	CASSYGPRGTEAFF	TGTGCCAGCAGTTACGGACCTCGCGGGACTGAAGCTTTCTTT
TRBV19	TRBJ2-2	NA	NA	CASSNAGTGELFF	TGTGCCAGTAGTAATGCGGGCACCGGGGAGCTGTTTTTT